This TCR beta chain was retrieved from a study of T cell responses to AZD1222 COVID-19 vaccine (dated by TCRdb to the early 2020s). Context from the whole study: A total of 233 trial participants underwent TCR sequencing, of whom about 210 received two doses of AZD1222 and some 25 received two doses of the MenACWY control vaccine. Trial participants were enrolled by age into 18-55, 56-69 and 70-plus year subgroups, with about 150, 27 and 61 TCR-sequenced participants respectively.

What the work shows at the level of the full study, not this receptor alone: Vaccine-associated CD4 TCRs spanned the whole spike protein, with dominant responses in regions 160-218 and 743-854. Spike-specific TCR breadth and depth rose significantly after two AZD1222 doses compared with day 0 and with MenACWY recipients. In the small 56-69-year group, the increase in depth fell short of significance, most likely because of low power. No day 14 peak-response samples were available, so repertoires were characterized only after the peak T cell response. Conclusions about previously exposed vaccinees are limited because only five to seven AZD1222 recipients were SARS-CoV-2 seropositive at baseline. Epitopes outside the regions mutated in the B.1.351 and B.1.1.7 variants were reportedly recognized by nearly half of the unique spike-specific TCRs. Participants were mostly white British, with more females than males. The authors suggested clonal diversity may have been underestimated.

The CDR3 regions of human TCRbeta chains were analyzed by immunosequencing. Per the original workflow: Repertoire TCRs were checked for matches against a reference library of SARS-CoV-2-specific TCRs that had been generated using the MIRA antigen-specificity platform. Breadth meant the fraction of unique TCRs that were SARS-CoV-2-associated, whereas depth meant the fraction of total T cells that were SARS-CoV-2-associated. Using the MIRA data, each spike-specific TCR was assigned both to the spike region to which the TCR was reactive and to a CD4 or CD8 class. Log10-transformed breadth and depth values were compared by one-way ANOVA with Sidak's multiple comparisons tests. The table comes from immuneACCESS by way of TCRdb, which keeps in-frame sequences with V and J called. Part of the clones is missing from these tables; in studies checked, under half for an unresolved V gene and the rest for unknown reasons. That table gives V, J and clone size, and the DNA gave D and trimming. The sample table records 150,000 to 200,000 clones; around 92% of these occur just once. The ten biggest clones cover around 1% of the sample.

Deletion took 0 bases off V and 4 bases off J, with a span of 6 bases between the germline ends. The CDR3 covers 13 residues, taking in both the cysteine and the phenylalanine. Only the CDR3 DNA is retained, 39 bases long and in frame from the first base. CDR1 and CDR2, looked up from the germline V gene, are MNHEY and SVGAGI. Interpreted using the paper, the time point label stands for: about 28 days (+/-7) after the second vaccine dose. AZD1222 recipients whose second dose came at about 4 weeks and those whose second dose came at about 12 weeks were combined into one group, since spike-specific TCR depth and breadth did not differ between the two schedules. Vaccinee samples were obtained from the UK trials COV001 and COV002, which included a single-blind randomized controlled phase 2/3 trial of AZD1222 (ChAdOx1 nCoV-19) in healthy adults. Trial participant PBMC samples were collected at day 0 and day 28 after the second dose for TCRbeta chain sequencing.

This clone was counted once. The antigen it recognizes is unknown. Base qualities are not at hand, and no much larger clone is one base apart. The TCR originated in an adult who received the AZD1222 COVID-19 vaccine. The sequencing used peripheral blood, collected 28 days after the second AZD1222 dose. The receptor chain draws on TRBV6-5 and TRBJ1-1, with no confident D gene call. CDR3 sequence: CASSYSKGTEAFF. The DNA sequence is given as TGTGCCAGCAGTTACTCGAAAGGCACTGAAGCTTTCTTT.